The 9 T cell receptor beta chains below all came from one sample that was sequenced in a study of blood T cell repertoires in COVID-19. Produced via immunoSEQ multiplex PCR; TCRdb's table is partial and in-frame only. The sample lists approximately 170,000 clones, approximately 83% occurring once. Sequencing was carried out using peripheral blood. Source of these receptors: a woman older than 75 with acute or convalescent COVID-19.

V usage is TRBV2 and J usage is TRBJ1-2, with TRBD1 matching over 9 bases. In germline, CDR1 is SNHLY, CDR2 FYNNEI. Trimming at V came to 6 bases and at J to 6 bases, leaving 8 bases not matched to a gene. The CDR3 sequence is 14 residues long. CDR3 DNA sequence: TGTGCCAGCAGCCGGACAGGGGTAACCGATGGCTACACCTTC. This translates into CASSRTGVTDGYTF.

The chain employs TRBV6-6 and TRBJ1-5; 8 nucleotides align to TRBD1. With 5 bases clipped from V and 5 bases from J, the junction kept 8 bases outside the gene matches. The V gene's germline CDR1 is MNHNY and CDR2 SVGAGI (reference sequence). The CDR3 runs to 15 residues. The CDR3 here is CASSPYRGGDQPQHF. CDR3 in DNA: TGTGCCAGCAGTCCATACAGGGGGGGGGATCAGCCCCAGCATTTT.

This clone was detected only once. The chain couples TRBV25-1 to TRBJ2-7, with D possibly being TRBD1 (6 bases). The CDR3 spans 13 residues. Trimming shortened V by 6 bases and J by 7 bases, and 16 bases separated the two germline ends. Germline values: CDR1 MGHDK, CDR2 SYGVNS. The CDR3 loop reads CASRNRVVEEQYF. As DNA, the CDR3 is TGTGCCAGCAGAAACAGGGTTGTGGAAGAGCAGTACTTC.

The count of this clone is one. The chain couples TRBV10-2 to TRBJ2-3, with a tentative D call TRBD2 (6 bases). Germline CDR1 and CDR2: WSHSY and SAAADI. The CDR3 totals 15 residues. V was cut by 4 bases and J by 2 bases, with 13 bases left in between. The CDR3 sequence is CASSVAGTSTDTQYF. Written as DNA, the CDR3 is TGCGCCAGCAGTGTGGCGGGAACCTCCACAGATACGCAGTATTTT.

This clone was picked up a small number of times. This chain connects TRBV4-1 to TRBJ1-5; D is unresolved. The V gene's germline CDR1 is MGHRA and CDR2 YSYEKL. Trimming pared 1 base from V and 6 bases from J, leaving 7 bases between. The CDR3 contains 13 residues. In DNA, the CDR3 is TGCGCCAGCAGCCAAGGTACTCGTCAGCCCCAGCATTTT. Residues: CASSQGTRQPQHF.

The chain has TRBV10-2 and TRBJ2-3; 11 bases line up with TRBD2. The CDR3 runs to 14 residues. After removal of 10 bases from V and 6 bases from J, the junction contained 9 bases not matched to a gene. The germline gives CDR1 WSHSY, CDR2 SAAADI. CDR3 in DNA: TGCGCCATCGGACTAGCGGGTGGGGGGGATACGCAGTATTTT. Translating gives CAIGLAGGGDTQYF.

V is TRBV14 and J is TRBJ2-5; D gene unclear. This CDR3 is built from 15 residues. The germline gives CDR1 SGHDN, CDR2 FVKESK. The V gene lost 0 bases and the J gene lost 5 bases, with 13 bases spanning the gap. This chain's CDR3 is CASSQDNGRGETQYF. The CDR3, as DNA: TGTGCCAGCAGCCAAGATAACGGCAGAGGCGAGACCCAGTACTTC.

V gene TRBV9 combines with J gene TRBJ2-5; a weak D match, TRBD1 (6 bases). The germline V gene has CDR1 SGDLS and CDR2 YYNGEE. V lost 7 bases to trimming and J lost 1 base, with 11 bases between them. The CDR3 is made up of 13 amino acids. The CDR3: CASSQGLQETQYF. The CDR3 nucleotides are TGTGCCAGCTCCCAGGGGCTCCAAGAGACCCAGTACTTC. Filled out from reference TRBV9 and TRBJ2-5, the complete variable domain reads DSGVTQTPKHLITATGQRVTLRCSPRSGDLSVYWYQQSLDQGLQFLIQYYNGEERAKGNILERFSAQQFPDLHSELNLSSLELGDSALYFCASSQGLQETQYFGPGTRLLVL.

This clone was recorded a few times. The chain recombines TRBV5-6 with TRBJ1-2; 10 positions match TRBD1. Germline V CDR1 and CDR2: SGHDT, YYEEEE. This CDR3 is 14 amino acids long. V trimming: 3 bases; J trimming: 4 bases; junction bases outside the gene matches: 3. Here the CDR3 DNA reads TGTGCCAGCAGCTCCGGACAGGGGGTCTATGGCTACACCTTC. Residues: CASSSGQGVYGYTF.